The rows below give T cell receptor beta chains drawn from one sample of a study of cytomegalovirus exposure and HLA in healthy donors. Profiled with immunoSEQ multiplex PCR; TCRdb holds only in-frame clones, not every one. The sample consists of around 150,000 clones, 65% to 70% of them appearing once. The sequenced sample consisted of PBMCs. These receptors originate from a man between 25 and 39 years old in good health and CMV-seropositive. CDR3s include the opening cysteine and the closing phenylalanine or tryptophan. A D gene is named only where the DNA matches it firmly. Clone size is not always given. Where it is, it says once, few, many or a class for expanded clones.

V	D	J	size	CDR3	DNA
TRBV4-1	TRBD1	TRBJ2-7	few	CASSQADRVFYEQYF	TGCGCCAGCAGCCAAGCCGACAGGGTGTTCTACGAGCAGTACTTC
TRBV30	TRBD1	TRBJ1-4	few	CAWSFRGHEKLFF	TGTGCCTGGAGTTTCAGGGGGCATGAAAAACTGTTTTTT
TRBV5-1	-	TRBJ2-1	-	CASSLSGDSAYNEQFF	TGCGCCAGCAGCTTATCCGGGGACTCTGCCTACAATGAGCAGTTCTTC
TRBV5-1	-	TRBJ1-4	few	CASSLEAGGYEKLFF	TGCGCCAGCAGCTTGGAGGCGGGGGGCTACGAAAAACTGTTTTTT
TRBV9	-	TRBJ2-1	-	CASSPGSSSYNEQFF	TGTGCCAGCAGCCCCGGGTCCAGCTCCTACAATGAGCAGTTCTTC
TRBV19	TRBD1	TRBJ2-7	-	CASSIPGQGSSGGYEQYF	TGTGCCAGTAGTATTCCGGGACAGGGATCTTCGGGCGGCTACGAGCAGTACTTC
TRBV25-1	-	TRBJ2-1	-	CASSEYPRGGNEQFF	TGTGCCAGCAGTGAATACCCACGAGGTGGCAATGAGCAGTTCTTC
TRBV15	TRBD2	TRBJ2-5	-	CATSRDRGAAGGQETQYF	TGTGCCACCAGCAGAGATCGGGGAGCAGCGGGAGGCCAAGAGACCCAGTACTTC
TRBV6-1	-	TRBJ1-2	-	CASSETGTASNYGYTF	TGTGCCAGCAGTGAAACGGGAACGGCCTCTAACTATGGCTACACCTTC
TRBV7-8	-	TRBJ2-5	-	CASRQGTYQETQYF	TGTGCCAGCAGACAGGGGACTTATCAGGAGACCCAGTACTTC
TRBV7-9	-	TRBJ2-5	-	CSSSSGVSETQYF	TGTTCCAGCAGCTCCGGGGTATCAGAGACCCAGTACTTC
TRBV6-1	TRBD1	TRBJ1-1	few	CACSTQGIEAFF	TGTGCCTGTTCAACACAGGGGATTGAAGCTTTCTTT
TRBV6-1	-	TRBJ1-5	-	CASSESGGRSQPQHF	TGTGCCAGCAGTGAATCCGGGGGACGTAGTCAGCCCCAGCATTTT
TRBV7-9	TRBD1	TRBJ2-2	-	CASSEGQGRNWELFF	TGTGCCAGCAGCGAGGGACAGGGGAGGAATTGGGAGCTGTTTTTT
TRBV19	-	TRBJ1-4	-	CASSPQNRVYEKLFF	TGTGCCAGTAGTCCGCAAAACAGGGTATATGAAAAACTGTTTTTT
TRBV5-8	TRBD1	TRBJ1-5	-	CASSLQGADNQPQHF	TGTGCCAGCAGCTTGCAGGGGGCGGACAATCAGCCCCAGCATTTT
TRBV6-5	-	TRBJ1-1	few	CASSRYLNTEAFF	TGTGCCAGCAGCCGATACTTAAACACTGAAGCTTTCTTT
TRBV5-1	TRBD2	TRBJ2-3	-	CASKASGVTDTQYF	TGCGCCAGCAAGGCGAGCGGGGTCACAGATACGCAGTATTTT
TRBV5-1	TRBD1	TRBJ1-2	-	CASSLLRDSYGYTF	TGCGCCAGCAGCTTGTTGCGGGACAGCTATGGCTACACCTTC
TRBV4-2	-	TRBJ1-2	-	CASSQDFGQRTNYGYTF	TGTGCCAGCAGCCAAGATTTCGGACAGAGAACTAACTATGGCTACACCTTC
TRBV5-1	-	TRBJ2-6	few	CASSFTGANVLTF	TGCGCCAGCAGCTTTACTGGGGCCAACGTCCTGACTTTC
TRBV19	TRBD2	TRBJ2-7	-	CASRVTSANYEQYF	TGTGCCAGTAGGGTAACTAGCGCCAACTACGAGCAGTACTTC
TRBV27	-	TRBJ1-5	once	CASSSRDSNQPQHF	TGTGCCAGCAGTTCCAGGGATAGCAATCAGCCCCAGCATTTT
TRBV9	TRBD2	TRBJ2-1	once	CASSSWTSGYNEQFF	TGTGCCAGCAGCTCCTGGACTAGCGGGTACAATGAGCAGTTCTTC
TRBV7-9	TRBD2	TRBJ2-5	-	CSSTPGGETQYF	TGTTCCAGCACCCCGGGAGGGGAGACCCAGTACTTC
TRBV5-1	-	TRBJ1-4	-	CASSPGGPATNEKLFF	TGCGCCAGCAGCCCGGGGGGCCCTGCAACTAATGAAAAACTGTTTTTT
TRBV19	-	TRBJ1-5	-	CASSKGSNQPQHF	TGTGCCAGTAGTAAGGGGTCCAATCAGCCCCAGCATTTT
TRBV10-3	-	TRBJ1-3	once	CAISLSGNTIYF	TGTGCCATCAGCCTCTCTGGAAACACCATATATTTT
TRBV19	-	TRBJ2-1	-	CASSINLGGSYNEQFF	TGTGCCAGTAGTATTAACTTAGGAGGCTCCTACAATGAGCAGTTCTTC
TRBV18	-	TRBJ1-2	-	CASSPPGTFYGYTF	TGTGCCAGCTCACCCCCCGGGACATTCTATGGCTACACCTTC
TRBV5-4	-	TRBJ2-7	few	CASSANRVLYEQYF	TGTGCCAGCAGCGCGAACCGGGTCTTATACGAGCAGTACTTC
TRBV6-5	-	TRBJ2-7	-	CASSLTDSTYEQYF	TGTGCCAGCAGTCTCACGGACAGCACCTACGAGCAGTACTTC
TRBV28	-	TRBJ2-1	-	CASSATLQGRNEQFF	TGTGCCAGCAGCGCAACCTTACAGGGACGCAATGAGCAGTTCTTC
TRBV5-1	-	TRBJ1-1	few	CASSLEGAPEAFF	TGCGCCAGCAGCTTGGAAGGGGCCCCTGAAGCTTTCTTT
TRBV5-1	-	TRBJ2-3	-	CASSLISADTQYF	TGCGCCAGCAGCTTGATTTCGGCAGATACGCAGTATTTT
TRBV6-5	TRBD2	TRBJ2-1	-	CASSYSLAGGNNEQFF	TGTGCCAGCAGTTACTCTCTCGCGGGGGGAAACAATGAGCAGTTCTTC
TRBV6-6	TRBD2	TRBJ2-5	-	CASKSGSSETQYF	TGTGCCAGCAAAAGCGGGAGCTCGGAGACCCAGTACTTC
TRBV30	TRBD1	TRBJ1-1	once	CAWTLQGDTEAFF	TGTGCCTGGACCCTTCAGGGGGACACTGAAGCTTTCTTT
TRBV27	TRBD1	TRBJ2-1	-	CASSLPLGQGWSEQFF	TGTGCCAGCAGTTTACCTCTGGGACAGGGGTGGAGTGAGCAGTTCTTC
TRBV25-1	TRBD1	TRBJ1-1	-	CASSEAGTGGTEAFF	TGTGCCAGCAGTGAGGCCGGGACAGGGGGCACTGAAGCTTTCTTT
TRBV7-9	-	TRBJ2-1	-	CASSLGGQIEQFF	TGTGCCAGCAGCTTAGGGGGACAAATTGAGCAGTTCTTC
TRBV14	-	TRBJ2-7	-	CASSSAYEQYF	TGTGCCAGCAGCTCCGCCTACGAGCAGTACTTC